Listed below are T cell receptor beta chains from one sample, sequenced in a study of blood T cell repertoires in COVID-19. The assay was immunoSEQ multiplex PCR, and TCRdb's table has in-frame clones only and misses some. The data contain about 52,000 clones, roughly 87% of them singletons. The sequenced sample consisted of peripheral blood. The receptors were sampled from a human donor with active COVID-19. The donor label of this sample is uncertain. The CDR3 runs from the conserved cysteine through the conserved F or W. The D gene is left open where the match is weak. Clone size is not always given. Where it is, it says once, few, many or a class for expanded clones.

j_call	clone_size	v_call	d_call	cdr3_aa	cdr3_nt
TRBJ1-3	-	TRBV5-1	TRBD1	CASRRDSSSGNTIYF	TGCGCCAGCAGGCGGGACAGTTCCTCTGGAAACACCATATATTTT
TRBJ1-2	-	TRBV19	-	CASSIGTNYGYTF	TGTGCCAGTAGTATAGGGACAAACTATGGCTACACCTTC
TRBJ2-7	-	TRBV6-5	TRBD2	CASAGDPSPYEQYF	TGTGCCAGCGCGGGGGACCCGTCCCCCTACGAGCAGTACTTC
TRBJ1-4	-	TRBV6-1	-	CASSAQGGSTNEKLFF	TGTGCCAGCAGTGCGCAGGGTGGATCAACTAATGAAAAACTGTTTTTT
TRBJ2-7	-	TRBV6-5	TRBD2	CASSYFSGGGAREQYF	TGTGCCAGCAGTTACTTTTCCGGCGGGGGGGCTCGAGAGCAGTACTTC
TRBJ1-2	once	TRBV25-1	TRBD1	CASQETGGKNYGYTF	TGTGCCAGCCAAGAGACAGGGGGTAAGAACTATGGCTACACCTTC
TRBJ1-3	-	TRBV20-1	-	CSARRGNTIYF	TGCAGTGCTAGGCGCGGAAACACCATATATTTT
TRBJ1-2	-	TRBV10-3	TRBD1	CAISEGYRGVSGYTF	TGTGCCATCAGTGAGGGCTACAGGGGAGTGTCTGGCTACACCTTC
TRBJ1-2	medium-sized	TRBV6-5	-	CASSYNFGGLGDGYTF	TGTGCCAGCAGTTATAATTTTGGGGGCCTGGGGGATGGCTACACCTTC
TRBJ1-1	-	TRBV19	TRBD1	CASSTGTGGWNTEAFF	TGTGCCAGTAGCACCGGGACAGGGGGATGGAACACTGAAGCTTTCTTT
TRBJ1-1	-	TRBV6-4	-	CASRKASTMNTEAFF	TGTGCCAGCAGGAAGGCTTCTACTATGAACACTGAAGCTTTCTTT
TRBJ1-2	-	TRBV7-9	-	CASSFTQDRGYTF	TGTGCCAGCAGCTTTACTCAGGACAGAGGCTACACCTTC
TRBJ1-4	-	TRBV7-9	-	CASSLGGGNEKLFF	TGTGCCAGCAGCTTAGGAGGGGGAAATGAAAAACTGTTTTTT
TRBJ2-1	-	TRBV7-3	TRBD2	CASSLAGLAGMSYNEQFF	TGTGCCAGCAGCTTAGCCGGACTAGCGGGGATGTCCTACAATGAGCAGTTCTTC
TRBJ2-5	-	TRBV10-3	-	CAISESAGLGETQYF	TGTGCCATCAGTGAGTCTGCAGGTTTAGGAGAGACCCAGTACTTC
TRBJ2-1	-	TRBV27	-	CASSFRGNSYNEQFF	TGTGCCAGCAGTTTCCGGGGAAACTCCTACAATGAGCAGTTCTTC
TRBJ1-1	-	TRBV2	-	CASILGAVLNTEAFF	TGTGCCAGCATCCTAGGGGCCGTACTGAACACTGAAGCTTTCTTT
TRBJ1-2	-	TRBV4-2	-	CASSQDFGGSPGYTF	TGTGCCAGCAGCCAAGATTTTGGGGGGAGTCCAGGCTACACCTTC
TRBJ1-5	-	TRBV4-1	TRBD1	CASSQDRQGWQPQHF	TGCGCCAGCAGCCAGGACCGACAGGGGTGGCAGCCCCAGCATTTT
TRBJ2-5	-	TRBV7-2	TRBD2	CASSFLMASGGVEETQYF	TGTGCCAGCAGCTTCCTCATGGCTAGCGGGGGGGTCGAAGAGACCCAGTACTTC
TRBJ2-3	-	TRBV7-2	TRBD2	CASSLGSGNRGDTQYF	TGTGCCAGCAGCTTAGGGAGCGGGAACCGAGGAGATACGCAGTATTTT
TRBJ2-3	-	TRBV29-1	TRBD2	CSVEEKRGVYTSTDTQYF	TGCAGCGTTGAAGAGAAGCGGGGGGTATATACTAGCACAGATACGCAGTATTTT
TRBJ2-1	few	TRBV13	TRBD2	CASSRTKLAGRYNEQFF	TGTGCCAGCAGCCGTACAAAACTAGCGGGGAGGTACAATGAGCAGTTCTTC
TRBJ2-1	-	TRBV7-9	-	CASSLPRYRGNEQFF	TGTGCCAGCAGCTTACCCAGGTATCGGGGAAATGAGCAGTTCTTC
TRBJ2-7	-	TRBV29-1	-	CSANQGMRNEQYF	TGCAGCGCCAACCAGGGGATGAGGAACGAGCAGTACTTC
TRBJ1-1	-	TRBV4-1	-	CASSQVRNTEAFF	TGCGCCAGCAGCCAAGTCAGGAACACTGAAGCTTTCTTT
TRBJ1-5	-	TRBV6-2/TRBV6-3	TRBD1	CASSYDPYEGASGNQPQHF	TGTGCCAGCAGTTACGACCCATACGAGGGGGCGAGCGGCAATCAGCCCCAGCATTTT
TRBJ2-1	-	TRBV29-1	-	CSVEDTRRRFF	TGCAGCGTTGAAGATACGCGAAGGAGATTCTTC
TRBJ2-3	-	TRBV2	-	CASRRPYTSTDTQYF	TGTGCCAGCAGGCGGCCCTACACTAGCACAGATACGCAGTATTTT
TRBJ1-2	-	TRBV19	-	CASNGFDYGYTF	TGTGCCAGTAATGGCTTCGACTATGGCTACACCTTC
TRBJ1-6	-	TRBV19	TRBD1	CASSIGQGSLTPLHF	TGTGCCAGTAGTATAGGACAGGGGTCTCTTACACCCCTCCACTTT
TRBJ2-3	-	TRBV4-3	TRBD1	CASSQSRSGTGSTDTQYF	TGCGCCAGCAGCCAGAGCAGATCCGGGACAGGCAGCACAGATACGCAGTATTTT
TRBJ2-7	-	TRBV25-1	TRBD1	CASSETGVLSYEQYF	TGTGCCAGCAGTGAAACAGGGGTCCTCTCTTACGAGCAGTACTTC
TRBJ2-2	-	TRBV4-3	-	CASSQQRGGELFF	TGCGCCAGCAGCCAGCAAAGGGGCGGGGAGCTGTTTTTT
TRBJ2-7	-	TRBV5-6	TRBD1	CASSETDRVEQYF	TGTGCCAGCAGCGAAACTGACAGGGTTGAGCAGTACTTC
TRBJ2-5	-	TRBV29-1	-	CSVELVSGAETQYF	TGCAGCGTTGAACTTGTATCAGGGGCGGAGACCCAGTACTTC
TRBJ1-2	-	TRBV18	TRBD1	CASSPRQGESGGHYGYTF	TGTGCCAGCTCACCACGGCAGGGGGAATCGGGAGGGCACTATGGCTACACCTTC
TRBJ2-7	once	TRBV6-2/TRBV6-3	TRBD1	CASSGRQGLYEQYF	TGTGCCAGCAGCGGAAGACAGGGGCTCTACGAGCAGTACTTC
TRBJ2-2	few	TRBV5-1	TRBD2	CASSRPGTRDTGELFF	TGCGCCAGCAGCAGACCCGGGACTAGAGACACCGGGGAGCTGTTTTTT
TRBJ1-6	few	TRBV7-9	-	CASSFADIRHSPLHF	TGTGCCAGCAGCTTCGCCGACATCAGACATTCACCCCTCCACTTT
TRBJ1-2	-	TRBV30	-	CAWIRRTGFCGYTF	TGTGCCTGGATTAGGAGAACAGGGTTCTGTGGCTACACCTTC
TRBJ1-5	-	TRBV2	TRBD1	CATKQRQGEWQPQHF	TGTGCCACCAAACAAAGACAGGGGGAGTGGCAGCCCCAGCATTTT
TRBJ2-5	-	TRBV5-1	TRBD1	CASSLGQGVQETQYF	TGCGCCAGCAGCTTGGGACAGGGAGTGCAAGAGACCCAGTACTTC
TRBJ2-3	-	TRBV11-2	-	CASSSRRHDTQYF	TGTGCCAGCAGCTCTAGACGGCACGATACGCAGTATTTT
TRBJ2-7	-	TRBV19	-	CASSIGQSYEQYF	TGTGCCAGTAGTATCGGACAGTCCTACGAGCAGTACTTC
TRBJ2-1	few	TRBV10-3	TRBD2	CAISVAGLSNEQFF	TGTGCCATCAGTGTAGCGGGGCTGAGCAATGAGCAGTTCTTC
TRBJ1-1	-	TRBV6-6	-	CASSTGQRIEAFF	TGTGCCAGCAGTACCGGACAGAGAATCGAAGCTTTCTTT
TRBJ1-2	-	TRBV9	-	CASTQYGGPYGYTF	TGTGCCAGCACCCAGTACGGGGGACCCTATGGCTACACCTTC
TRBJ1-3	once	TRBV7-9	-	CASSPADRLPGNTIYF	TGTGCCAGCAGCCCCGCCGACAGGCTTCCTGGAAACACCATATATTTT
TRBJ2-1	once	TRBV7-9	-	CASSLESQGSGYEQFF	TGTGCCAGCAGCTTAGAATCACAGGGATCTGGGTATGAGCAGTTCTTC
TRBJ2-3	once	TRBV4-3	TRBD1	CASSPTGGSTDTQYF	TGCGCCAGCAGCCCCACAGGGGGGAGCACAGATACGCAGTATTTT
TRBJ2-7	-	TRBV6-1	TRBD2	CASSEARGLAIYEQYF	TGTGCCAGCAGTGAAGCGCGGGGACTAGCAATCTACGAGCAGTACTTC
TRBJ1-2	-	TRBV6-5	TRBD1	CASSQTGTAGYGYTF	TGTGCCAGCAGCCAAACCGGGACAGCAGGCTATGGCTACACCTTC
TRBJ2-7	-	TRBV25-1	-	CASISTNSYEQYF	TGTGCCAGCATCTCGACTAACTCCTACGAGCAGTACTTC
TRBJ1-6	-	TRBV9	-	CASSTPGRGEYNSPLHF	TGTGCCAGCAGTACGCCCGGGAGGGGCGAATATAATTCACCCCTCCACTTT
TRBJ2-5	-	TRBV7-3	TRBD2	CASSSEGLAGSVTQYF	TGTGCCAGCAGCTCCGAGGGACTAGCGGGATCCGTGACCCAGTACTTC
TRBJ2-7	-	TRBV24-1	-	CATSGPPPSYEQYF	TGTGCCACCAGTGGGCCTCCACCTTCCTACGAGCAGTACTTC
TRBJ2-5	-	TRBV6-2/TRBV6-3	-	CASSYTTRPQYF	TGTGCCAGCAGTTACACTACTAGGCCCCAGTACTTC
TRBJ1-5	-	TRBV21-1	-	CASSKAGGGNQPQHF	TGTGCCAGCAGCAAAGCCGGCGGGGGCAATCAGCCCCAGCATTTT